These 5 T cell receptor beta chains share one sample of origin, sequenced in a study of blood T cell repertoires in COVID-19. Profiled with immunoSEQ multiplex PCR; TCRdb holds only in-frame clones, not every one. The sample comprises roughly 180,000 clones, 70% to 90% of which are singletons, and approximately 7% rests with the top ten. The sample was peripheral blood. The source is a man older than 75 with COVID-19, enrolled during active disease.

This clone was found many times. The chain carries TRBV9 and TRBJ2-5, with 9 bases matching TRBD2. Per germline, CDR1 SGDLS and CDR2 YYNGEE. V shed 0 bases, J shed 4 bases, and the junction held 4 bases outside the gene matches. The CDR3 spans 15 residues. The CDR3 nucleotides are TGTGCCAGCAGCGTAGTGGGACTAGCTCGAGAGACCCAGTACTTC. It yields the protein CASSVVGLARETQYF.

J is TRBJ1-1 and V is TRBV2; D possibly corresponds to TRBD1 (6 bases). The length of the CDR3 is 13 residues. Germline CDR1 SNHLY, CDR2 FYNNEI. The V end was cut by 5 bases, the J end by 6 bases, with 13 bases between. Here the CDR3 DNA reads TGTGCCAGCAGTTTTCAGGGGCGCGCTGAAGCTTTCTTT. Translation gives CASSFQGRAEAFF.

This clone appeared a few times. This chain joins TRBV10-3 and TRBJ1-1, with 7 bases fitting TRBD1. The V and J ends lost 4 bases and 6 bases, in that order; junction bases with no gene match: 8. This CDR3 has 14 residues. Germline values: CDR1 ENHRY, CDR2 SYGVKD. CDR3 sequence: CAISGGDSQPEAFF. The DNA of the CDR3 is TGTGCCATCAGTGGGGGGGACAGTCAACCTGAAGCTTTCTTT.

The rearrangement links TRBV5-1 to TRBJ1-1, with D possibly being TRBD1 (6 bases). Germline CDR1 is SGHRS and CDR2 is YFSETQ. This CDR3 has 12 residues. Between the trimmed V and J ends, which lost 3 bases and 7 bases, there was a span of 10 bases. This CDR3 is CASSSQQGEAFF. Here the CDR3 DNA reads TGCGCCAGCAGCTCCCAACAGGGTGAAGCTTTCTTT.

V gene TRBV23-1 combines with J gene TRBJ1-1; TRBD1 agrees at 7 bases. TRBV23-1 is an open reading frame whose function is uncertain. The trim removed 6 bases at V and 0 bases at J, leaving 16 bases unmatched. The CDR3 totals 18 residues. CDR3: CASSLGGQRPWVNTEAFF. The CDR3 DNA sequence: TGCGCCAGCAGCCTCGGGGGACAGCGACCGTGGGTGAACACTGAAGCTTTCTTT.